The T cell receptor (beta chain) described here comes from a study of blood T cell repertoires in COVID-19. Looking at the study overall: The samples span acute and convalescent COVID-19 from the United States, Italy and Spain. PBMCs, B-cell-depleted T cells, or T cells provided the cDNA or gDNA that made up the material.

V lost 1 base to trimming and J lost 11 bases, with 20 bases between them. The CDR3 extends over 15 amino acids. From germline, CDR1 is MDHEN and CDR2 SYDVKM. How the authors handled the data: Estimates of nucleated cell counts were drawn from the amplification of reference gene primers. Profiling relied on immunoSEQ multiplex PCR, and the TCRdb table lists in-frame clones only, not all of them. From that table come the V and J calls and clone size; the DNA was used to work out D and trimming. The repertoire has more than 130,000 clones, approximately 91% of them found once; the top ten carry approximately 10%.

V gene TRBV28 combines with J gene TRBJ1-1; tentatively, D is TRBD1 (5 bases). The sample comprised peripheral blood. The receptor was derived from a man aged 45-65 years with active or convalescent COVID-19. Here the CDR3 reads CASSLSGAAGRSAFF. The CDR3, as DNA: TGTGCCAGCAGTTTATCGGGAGCGGCGGGGCGGTCGGCTTTCTTT.